A selection of T cell receptor beta chains follows, all from one sample in a study of cytomegalovirus exposure and HLA in healthy donors. The data were produced by immunoSEQ multiplex PCR, yet TCRdb's version contains in-frame clones alone and is incomplete. The repertoire includes some 150,000 clones, 80% of them detected once, and 8% to 10% sits in the top ten. Sequenced sample: PBMCs. The receptors originated from a young man in good health and CMV-seropositive. Each CDR3 is given with its conserved first and last residue. The order of the fields is J gene, V gene, D gene, clone size, CDR3 DNA, CDR3 protein. The D gene is left open where the match is weak. Clone size appears in some rows only: once, few, many, or a class for an expanded clone.

J gene: TRBJ1-3
V gene: TRBV4-2
D gene: -
clone size: -
CDR3 DNA: TGTGCCAGCAGCCAAGCGGAGGGGAAACTCTTGGGAAACACCATATATTTT
CDR3 protein: CASSQAEGKLLGNTIYF

J gene: TRBJ1-1
V gene: TRBV6-1
D gene: -
clone size: -
CDR3 DNA: TGTGCCAGCAGTGAATATGGCAGGGCAGGGGTCACTGAAGCTTTCTTT
CDR3 protein: CASSEYGRAGVTEAFF

J gene: TRBJ1-2
V gene: TRBV5-6
D gene: -
clone size: -
CDR3 DNA: TGTGCCAGCAGCTTGGCGGGGAACTCTAACTATGGCTACACCTTC
CDR3 protein: CASSLAGNSNYGYTF

J gene: TRBJ2-7
V gene: TRBV5-4
D gene: -
clone size: -
CDR3 DNA: TGTGCCAGCAGCACGGACTCCTACGAGCAGTACTTC
CDR3 protein: CASSTDSYEQYF

J gene: TRBJ2-4
V gene: TRBV27
D gene: TRBD1
clone size: -
CDR3 DNA: TGTGCCAGCAGTCAAAGGACAGGGCCCGTATTCCTTCAGTACTTC
CDR3 protein: CASSQRTGPVFLQYF

J gene: TRBJ2-2
V gene: TRBV5-1
D gene: TRBD1
clone size: few
CDR3 DNA: TGCGCCAGCAGCGCGGACAGGGGGCCCACCGGGGAGCTGTTTTTT
CDR3 protein: CASSADRGPTGELFF

J gene: TRBJ2-7
V gene: TRBV7-3
D gene: -
clone size: -
CDR3 DNA: TGTGCCAGCAGCTTAGGACATTCCTACGAGCAGTACTTC
CDR3 protein: CASSLGHSYEQYF

J gene: TRBJ2-7
V gene: TRBV4-1
D gene: TRBD1
clone size: -
CDR3 DNA: TGCGCCAGCAGCCAAGAGCCCGACAGGGGGGACGAGCAGTACTTC
CDR3 protein: CASSQEPDRGDEQYF

J gene: TRBJ2-3
V gene: TRBV10-2
D gene: TRBD2
clone size: once
CDR3 DNA: TGCGCCAGCAGTGAAAGGGCTAGCGGGGGGATCAGCACAGATACGCAGTATTTT
CDR3 protein: CASSERASGGISTDTQYF

J gene: TRBJ1-1
V gene: TRBV7-9
D gene: -
clone size: -
CDR3 DNA: TGTGCCAGTAACTCAGGGCGGGGGCGTCCCACTGAAGCTTTCTTT
CDR3 protein: CASNSGRGRPTEAFF

J gene: TRBJ1-4
V gene: TRBV14
D gene: -
clone size: -
CDR3 DNA: TGTGCCAGCAGCCAAGTGGGCCCGATTAATGAAAAACTGTTTTTT
CDR3 protein: CASSQVGPINEKLFF

J gene: TRBJ2-1
V gene: TRBV2
D gene: TRBD1
clone size: -
CDR3 DNA: TGTGCCAGCAGTGTCGGGACAGGGGGTCACAATGAGCAGTTCTTC
CDR3 protein: CASSVGTGGHNEQFF

J gene: TRBJ2-3
V gene: TRBV5-8
D gene: -
clone size: once
CDR3 DNA: TGTGCCAGCAGCTTGGTCACTCGGGGCACAGATACGCAGTATTTT
CDR3 protein: CASSLVTRGTDTQYF

J gene: TRBJ2-7
V gene: TRBV5-1
D gene: -
clone size: -
CDR3 DNA: TGCGCCAGCAGGGGGGGCTCCTACGAGCAGTACTTC
CDR3 protein: CASRGGSYEQYF

J gene: TRBJ2-3
V gene: TRBV13
D gene: TRBD2
clone size: -
CDR3 DNA: TGTGCCAGCAGCCCGCGGGGGGGCAGAGATACGCAGTATTTT
CDR3 protein: CASSPRGGRDTQYF